One sample yielded the 31 T cell receptor beta chains listed below, sequenced in a study of T cell responses to AZD1222 COVID-19 vaccine. The repertoire was sequenced with immunoSEQ multiplex PCR; TCRdb's copy has only in-frame clones and lacks some. Its listing shows about 140,000 clones. The sequenced sample was peripheral blood. The receptor source for this set is an adult in good health.

This sequence joins TRBV4-1 and TRBJ2-1; 7 bases are shared with TRBD1. This CDR3 comprises 13 residues. J was trimmed by 5 bases and V by 4 bases; bases with no gene match: 2. The germline CDR1 and CDR2 sequences are MGHRA and YSYEKL. The CDR3, as DNA: TGCGCCAGCAGCCTAACAGGGGACAATGAGCAGTTCTTC. Translated: CASSLTGDNEQFF.

The V and J genes are TRBV13 and TRBJ2-3; 10 nucleotides agree with TRBD2. This CDR3 has 16 residues. The germline V gene has CDR1 PRHDT and CDR2 FYEKMQ (reference sequence). V was pared by 5 bases and J by 1 base, with 6 bases of the junction left unmatched. CDR3 region: CASSTTGTSGTDTQYF. The CDR3 DNA follows: TGTGCCAGCAGCACGACCGGGACTAGCGGCACAGATACGCAGTATTTT.

This chain connects TRBV4-1 to TRBJ1-2; tentative D call: TRBD1 (5 bases). The CDR3 contains 15 residues. V was cut by 3 bases and J by 0 bases, with 11 bases left in between. Germline V gene lookup returns CDR1 MGHRA and CDR2 YSYEKL. As DNA, the CDR3 is TGCGCCAGCAGCCAGAGGGGTGAGGCTAACTATGGCTACACCTTC. As protein: CASSQRGEANYGYTF.

The chain carries TRBV12-2 and TRBJ2-1; the D call in the table, TRBD2, was not verified against the DNA. TRBV12-2 is marked as a pseudogene. The CDR3 covers 14 residues. Here the CDR3 DNA reads TGTGCAAGTCGCTTAGCGGGGGGACACAATGAGCAGTTCTTC. Amino acids: CASRLAGGHNEQFF.

The chain uses TRBV10-3 and TRBJ1-4; tentatively, D is TRBD1 (5 bases). Trimming removed 8 bases at V and 3 bases at J, with 10 bases between. CDR3 size: 13 residues. The germline CDR1 and CDR2 sequences are ENHRY and SYGVKD. Written as DNA, the CDR3 is TGTGCCATCCAGGGTGGACCTAATGAAAAACTGTTTTTT. This sequence encodes CAIQGGPNEKLFF.

This chain connects TRBV12-3 or TRBV12-4 to TRBJ1-1; no firm D call. V shed 1 base and J shed 5 bases, with 8 bases lying between them. The CDR3 has 13 amino acids. CDR3 sequence: CASSLGLQTEAFF. CDR3 sequence (DNA): TGTGCCAGCAGTTTAGGGTTACAAACTGAAGCTTTCTTT.

The gene calls are TRBV30 and TRBJ1-1; D gene unclear. Trimming cost V 2 bases and J 0 bases, with 7 bases left between them. CDR1 and CDR2 from the germline V gene are GTSNPN and SVGIG (reference sequence). The CDR3 extends over 13 amino acids. DNA of the CDR3: TGTGCCTGGAGTTATGGGGTGAACACTGAAGCTTTCTTT. Translation: CAWSYGVNTEAFF.

The gene calls are TRBV7-7 and TRBJ2-3; either TRBD1 or TRBD2 may supply D (5 bases each). V lost 8 bases to trimming and J lost 6 bases, with 15 bases between them. Germline V gives CDR1 SSHAT, CDR2 FNYEAQ (reference sequence). CDR3 length: 13 amino acids. The CDR3 here is CASARGLSDTQYF. The CDR3 DNA is TGTGCCAGCGCGAGGGGTTTGTCGGATACGCAGTATTTT.

The gene calls are TRBV2 and TRBJ2-5; D may be TRBD1 (6 bases). The CDR3 has 14 amino acids. Trimming took off 5 bases at V and 1 base at J, with 11 bases between the two ends. Germline lookup yields CDR1 SNHLY and CDR2 FYNNEI. CDR3 region: CASSSDRSQETQYF. CDR3 DNA: TGTGCCAGCAGTTCAGACAGGAGCCAAGAGACCCAGTACTTC.

The gene calls are TRBV5-1 and TRBJ2-3; 12 bases align to TRBD2. V lost 2 bases and J lost 5; bases outside the gene matches: 9. From germline, CDR1 is SGHRS and CDR2 YFSETQ. CDR3 length equals 17 residues. CDR3 sequence: CASSLLASGGVGDTQYF. CDR3 coding DNA: TGCGCCAGCAGCTTACTCGCTAGCGGGGGGGTTGGAGATACGCAGTATTTT.

The genes are TRBV9 and TRBJ2-1, with D possibly TRBD1 on 5 matching bases. This CDR3 region has 16 residues. V shed 4 bases and J shed 1 base, with 15 bases lying between them. Germline CDR1 SGDLS, CDR2 YYNGEE. CDR3 DNA sequence: TGTGCCAGCAGCAGAAGACAGTCCTGGTCCTACAATGAGCAGTTCTTC. Its translation: CASSRRQSWSYNEQFF.

The chain uses TRBV6-2 or TRBV6-3 and TRBJ1-5; no clear D gene. This CDR3 has 16 amino acids. Germline values: CDR1 MNHEY, CDR2 SVGEGT. Trimming removed 6 bases from V and 6 bases from J, with 21 bases in between. This chain's CDR3 is CASSRTRAEGGQPQHF. In DNA form, the CDR3 reads TGTGCCAGCAGCCGGACCCGGGCCGAGGGAGGTCAGCCCCAGCATTTT.

The genes are TRBV5-6 and TRBJ2-1; a weak D match, TRBD2 (5 bases). Germline V gene lookup returns CDR1 SGHDT and CDR2 YYEEEE. V lost 4 bases, J lost 12 bases, and 17 bases lay in between. The CDR3 length is 13 residues. The CDR3 DNA reads as TGTGCCAGCAGCCTAGGACGAGGGAGTTGGCAGTTCTTC. Amino acid sequence: CASSLGRGSWQFF.

J is TRBJ1-2 and V is TRBV5-1; 8 positions agree with TRBD1. Per germline, CDR1 SGHRS and CDR2 YFSETQ. The CDR3 is 16 amino acids. The trim removed 3 bases at V and 8 bases at J, leaving 15 bases unmatched. The CDR3 DNA follows: TGCGCCAGCAGCTCCTCCCTTTCCGACAGGGGATACGGCTACACCTTC. This codes for CASSSSLSDRGYGYTF.

The J gene is TRBJ2-2, the V gene TRBV18; D is ambiguous. Per germline, CDR1 KGHSH and CDR2 LQKENI. The CDR3 totals 16 residues. V was clipped by 2 bases and J by 4 bases, with 14 bases between them. CDR3 coding DNA: TGTGCCAGCTCACCAGGCTCCGGGCTGAGCACCGGGGAGCTGTTTTTT. Translating it yields CASSPGSGLSTGELFF.

J is TRBJ2-1 and V is TRBV2; 9 bases match TRBD2. Trimming removed 2 bases from V and 2 bases from J; junction bases left unmatched: 1. Germline-derived CDR1 and CDR2 are SNHLY and FYNNEI. The CDR3 has 15 residues. CDR3 loop: CASSELAGTYNEQFF. The DNA for the CDR3 is TGTGCCAGCAGTGAACTAGCGGGGACCTACAATGAGCAGTTCTTC.

This sequence joins TRBV19 and TRBJ1-5; D ambiguous. Between the trimmed V and J ends, which lost 7 bases and 6 bases, there was a span of 10 bases. The CDR3 contains 12 residues. The germline V gene has CDR1 LNHDA and CDR2 SQIVND (reference sequence). The CDR3 here is CASTIGGQPQHF. The CDR3 bases are TGTGCCAGTACCATCGGTGGTCAGCCCCAGCATTTT.

V gene TRBV9 combines with J gene TRBJ2-7; either TRBD1 or TRBD2 may fit D (5 bases each). Germline V gives CDR1 SGDLS, CDR2 YYNGEE. V gave up 0 bases and J gave up 2 bases, with 9 bases separating them. This CDR3 is 14 amino acids long. The CDR3 is CASSVGGPTYEQYF. CDR3 DNA sequence: TGTGCCAGCAGCGTAGGGGGACCCACCTACGAGCAGTACTTC.

J is TRBJ1-2 and V is TRBV28; D may be TRBD1 (6 bases). The CDR3 is 15 amino acids. With 2 bases removed from V and 4 bases from J, the gap between germline ends came to 14 bases. Germline lookup yields CDR1 MDHEN and CDR2 SYDVKM. The CDR3 sequence is CASSLGGAVTYGYTF. In nucleotides, the CDR3 is TGTGCCAGCAGTTTAGGGGGCGCGGTGACCTATGGCTACACCTTC.

V gene TRBV2 combines with J gene TRBJ1-4; possible D gene TRBD1, 5 bases. This CDR3 is built from 13 residues. V was pared by 0 bases and J by 15 bases, with 14 bases between. The V gene's germline CDR1 is SNHLY and CDR2 FYNNEI. The CDR3 DNA reads TGTGCCAGCAGTGAAGCGCTGGGACCAGGGTTGTTTTTT. The encoded protein is CASSEALGPGLFF.

V is TRBV6-5 and J is TRBJ2-7, with a weak D call TRBD2 (5 bases). The germline CDR1 and CDR2 sequences are MNHEY and SVGAGI. This CDR3 has 14 residues. The ends were cut back, 6 bases at V and 6 bases at J, with 18 bases in the middle. The CDR3 DNA follows: TGTGCCAGCAGGGAGCGGCTTTTCACCCCCGAGCAGTACTTC. It yields the protein CASRERLFTPEQYF.

This chain uses TRBV7-2 with TRBJ1-1, with TRBD1 identical over 7 bases. Germline V gene data show CDR1 as SGHTA and CDR2 as FQGNSA. This CDR3 has 15 amino acids. The V segment lost 5 bases and the J segment 0 bases; nucleotides outside the gene matches: 6. The CDR3 nucleotides read TGTGCCAGCAGCGGCCCCGGGACAGTGAACACTGAAGCTTTCTTT. It specifies CASSGPGTVNTEAFF.

The chain carries TRBV6-2 or TRBV6-3 and TRBJ1-5; 10 nucleotides align to TRBD1. CDR1 and CDR2 from the germline V gene are MNHEY and SVGEGT. The CDR3 sequence is 15 residues long. With 6 bases clipped from V and 6 bases from J, the junction kept 8 bases outside the gene matches. The chain's CDR3 is CASSTETGGGQPQHF. CDR3 nucleotide sequence: TGTGCCAGCAGCACCGAGACAGGGGGCGGTCAGCCCCAGCATTTT.

J is TRBJ2-1 and V is TRBV20-1; D possibly corresponds to TRBD2 (5 bases). Trimming took 3 bases from V and 9 from J, leaving 15 bases between them. CDR1 is DFQATT, CDR2 SNEGSKA, per germline (reference sequence). This CDR3 has 13 residues. Here the CDR3 reads CSASRLLLGEQFF. CDR3 DNA sequence: TGCAGTGCTAGTCGACTACTCCTCGGTGAGCAGTTCTTC.

This chain joins TRBV19 and TRBJ1-5, with 9 bases identical to TRBD1. The trim removed 9 bases at V and 3 bases at J, leaving 6 bases unmatched. The CDR3 length is 14 residues. CDR1 is LNHDA, CDR2 SQIVND, per germline (reference sequence). Here the CDR3 reads CASVDRGNNQPQHF. The DNA for the CDR3 is TGTGCCAGCGTCGACAGGGGGAACAATCAGCCCCAGCATTTT.

The chain carries TRBV7-9 and TRBJ1-4; no clear D gene. The germline V gene has CDR1 SEHNR and CDR2 FQNEAQ (reference sequence). This CDR3 comprises 14 residues. V lost 1 base and J 8 bases, leaving 11 bases between the germline ends. The CDR3 loop is CASSLVSGEEKLFF. The DNA for the CDR3 is TGTGCCAGCAGCTTAGTTTCGGGTGAAGAAAAACTGTTTTTT.

The chain links TRBV4-1 to TRBJ1-4; 11 bases agree with TRBD1. V shed 1 base and J 7 bases; nucleotides not matched to a gene: 5. This CDR3 comprises 16 residues. CDR1 is MGHRA, CDR2 YSYEKL, per germline. The CDR3 spells CASSQGPGTGGEKLFF. In DNA, the CDR3 is TGCGCCAGCAGCCAAGGTCCAGGGACAGGGGGTGAAAAACTGTTTTTT.

The rearrangement uses TRBV7-2 and TRBJ1-6, with D unclear. The germline V gene encodes CDR1 SGHTA and CDR2 FQGNSA. Trimming pared 1 base from V and 8 bases from J, leaving 18 bases between. The CDR3 is 17 residues long. The CDR3, as DNA: TGTGCCAGCAGCTTAGAGGACCAGGTTAATCAGTATTCACCCCTCCACTTT. It specifies CASSLEDQVNQYSPLHF.

The J gene is TRBJ1-2, the V gene TRBV28; D is unresolved. The ends were cut back, 8 bases at V and 5 bases at J, with 18 bases in the middle. Germline CDR1 is MDHEN and CDR2 is SYDVKM. This CDR3 contains 14 residues. Written as DNA, the CDR3 is TGTGCCAGCTTTCCGAATGGGCCCGGATATGGCTACACCTTC. Translating gives CASFPNGPGYGYTF.

The chain uses TRBV3-1 (or the pseudogene TRBV3-2) and TRBJ1-5, with TRBD1 as a possible D gene (6 bases). The V and J ends lost 3 bases and 3 bases respectively, with 12 bases between them. CDR3 length: 15 residues. Per the germline V gene, CDR1 is LGHDT and CDR2 is YNNKEL (reference sequence). The CDR3 is CASSQSDRHNQPQHF. The CDR3 DNA is TGTGCCAGCAGCCAGTCGGACAGACACAATCAGCCCCAGCATTTT.

V usage is TRBV10-2 and J usage is TRBJ1-1; a weak D match, TRBD1 (5 bases). Germline V CDR1 and CDR2: WSHSY, SAAADI. V was shortened by 0 bases and J by 6 bases, with 11 bases between the two germline ends. The CDR3 totals 14 residues. The CDR3 sequence is CASSESKGVPEAFF. CDR3 nucleotide sequence: TGCGCCAGCAGTGAGTCGAAAGGGGTTCCTGAAGCTTTCTTT.